This T cell receptor (beta chain) was captured by sequencing in a study of early T cells in non-severe SARS-CoV-2 infection. Study in general: The sequenced material was bulk RNA from unsorted whole blood, and its chains were unpaired. The study's findings and limits: The VDJdb matching leaned toward anti-spike CD8 responses and overlooked private and CD4 specificities.

The TCR library protocol was used to attach unique molecular identifiers. These identifiers were attached to individual cDNA molecules. Each CDR3 protein is one row after TCRdb ran MiXCR on the 5' RACE reads. This sample yields around 84,000 distinct CDR3 sequences, of which 9.5% to 13% are seen a single time; less than 3% belongs to the top ten. Germline loops: CDR1 MNHEY, CDR2 SVGAGI. V lost 11 bases and J lost 0, with 14 bases in between. The CDR3 is made up of 14 amino acids. A few counts support this clonotype. Its matching antigen is unknown. This sequence joins TRBV6-5 and TRBJ2-4; D possibly uses TRBD1 or TRBD2 (5 bases each). The sequenced sample consisted of whole blood. This TCR came from an adult who was a healthcare worker with PCR-confirmed SARS-CoV-2 infection or an uninfected control (not recorded which). CDR3 sequence (DNA): TGTGCCGGGACCAAACACACAGCCAAAAACATTCAGTACTTC. Residues: CAGTKHTAKNIQYF.